This T cell receptor (beta chain) was profiled in a study of T cell responses to AZD1222 COVID-19 vaccine. Findings and caveats of the study: The donor group comprised mostly white British people and more females; the analysis possibly underestimated clonal diversity. Repertoire sampling happened only post peak T cell response. Vaccine-associated CD4 TCRs ranged over spike, dominating at 160-218 and 743-854.

Trimming cost V 5 bases and J 11 bases; bases outside gene matches: 12. The CDR3 totals 13 residues. TCRdb keeps only in-frame clones here, not all; method: immunoSEQ multiplex PCR. Of about 110,000 clones listed, roughly 90% are singletons. Pooled in the analysis were second doses at about 4 or about 12 weeks. For this clone: The antigen remains unidentified.

The chain carries TRBV12-3 or TRBV12-4 and TRBJ2-7; 7 bases are shared with TRBD1. The TCR was taken from an adult who received the AZD1222 COVID-19 vaccine. The sequences come from peripheral blood, collected 28 days after the second AZD1222 dose. This chain's CDR3 is CASSQGQSVVEYF. CDR3 nucleotides: TGTGCCAGCAGTCAGGGACAGTCGGTCGTAGAGTACTTC.